This T cell receptor beta chain was captured by sequencing in a study of blood T cell repertoires in COVID-19. Turning to the study itself: Samples came from the United States, Italy and Spain, spanning acute and convalescent COVID-19. From T cells, B-cell-depleted T cells, or PBMCs came the material, which was cDNA or gDNA.

Authors' analysis steps: Reference gene primers were amplified, and this amplification served to estimate nucleated cell counts. Repertoires were generated with immunoSEQ multiplex PCR, while TCRdb's copy carries only in-frame clones and drops some. Clone size and the V and J calls come from that table; the DNA yielded D and trimming. Here the sample spans some 150,000 clones, just over 85% being singletons. The germline gives CDR1 SEHNR, CDR2 FQNEAQ (reference sequence). Between the trimmed V and J ends, which lost 3 bases and 2 bases, there was a span of 10 bases. This CDR3 comprises 14 residues. The chain carries TRBV7-9 and TRBJ2-5; D possibly corresponds to TRBD1 (5 bases). This receptor was taken from a woman in her sixties with acute or convalescent COVID-19. Sequences were obtained from peripheral blood. The CDR3, as DNA: TGTGCCAGCAGCTTTCCGACAGTACAAGAGACCCAGTACTTC. As protein: CASSFPTVQETQYF.